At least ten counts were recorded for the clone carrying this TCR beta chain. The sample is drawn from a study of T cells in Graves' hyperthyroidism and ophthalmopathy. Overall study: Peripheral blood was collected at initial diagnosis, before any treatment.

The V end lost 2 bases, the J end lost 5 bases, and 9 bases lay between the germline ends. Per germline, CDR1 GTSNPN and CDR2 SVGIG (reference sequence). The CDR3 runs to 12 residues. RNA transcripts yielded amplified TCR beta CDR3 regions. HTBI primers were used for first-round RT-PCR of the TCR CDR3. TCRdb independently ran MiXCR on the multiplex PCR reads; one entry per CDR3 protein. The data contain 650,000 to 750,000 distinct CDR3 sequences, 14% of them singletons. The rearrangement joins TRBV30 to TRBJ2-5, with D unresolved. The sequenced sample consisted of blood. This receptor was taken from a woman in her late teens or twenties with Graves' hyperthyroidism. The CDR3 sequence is CAWSSVGETQYF. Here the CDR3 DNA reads TGTGCCTGGAGTAGTGTGGGCGAGACCCAGTACTTC.